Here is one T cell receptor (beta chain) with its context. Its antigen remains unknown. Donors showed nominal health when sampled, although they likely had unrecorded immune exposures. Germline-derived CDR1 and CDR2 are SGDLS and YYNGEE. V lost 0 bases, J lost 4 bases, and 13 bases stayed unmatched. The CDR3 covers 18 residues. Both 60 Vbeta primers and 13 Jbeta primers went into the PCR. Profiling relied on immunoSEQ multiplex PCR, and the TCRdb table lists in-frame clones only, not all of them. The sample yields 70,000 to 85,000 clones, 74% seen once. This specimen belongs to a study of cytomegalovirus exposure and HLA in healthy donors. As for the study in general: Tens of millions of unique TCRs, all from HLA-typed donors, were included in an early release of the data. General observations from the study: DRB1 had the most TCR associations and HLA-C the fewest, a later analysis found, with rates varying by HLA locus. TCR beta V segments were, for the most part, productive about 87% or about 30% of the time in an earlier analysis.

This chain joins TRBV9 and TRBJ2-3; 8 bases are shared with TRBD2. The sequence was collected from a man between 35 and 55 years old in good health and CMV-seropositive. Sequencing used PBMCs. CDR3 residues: CASSVALGGSGSADTQYF. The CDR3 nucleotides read TGTGCCAGCAGCGTAGCTCTAGGGGGGAGCGGGAGTGCAGATACGCAGTATTTT.